This TCR beta chain emerged from a study of T-cell memory formation after mild COVID-19. TCRdb fed the 5' RACE reads into MiXCR, producing one record per CDR3 protein. This table holds 250,000 to 300,000 distinct CDR3 sequences, approximately 15% found once. CDR1 is MRHNA and CDR2 is SNTAGT in the germline V gene. The CDR3 is made up of 16 amino acids. V was pared by 5 bases and J by 4 bases, with 10 bases of the junction left unmatched. The specimen sequenced was PBMCs or a T cell subset sorted from them (not recorded which). The rearrangement links TRBV6-4 to TRBJ2-1, with TRBD2 matching over 8 bases. The TCR sequence derives from a man aged 18 to 35 who had mild COVID-19 (a few samples of this study predate the infection). Cell type and time point are not known. CDR3 in amino acids: CASSKTALAEYNEQFF. As DNA, the CDR3 is TGTGCCAGCAGTAAGACTGCACTAGCGGAGTACAATGAGCAGTTCTTC.